This T cell receptor (beta chain) derives from a study of blood T cell repertoires in COVID-19. Trimming pared 3 bases from V and 5 bases from J, leaving 8 bases between. CDR3 length: 13 residues. Germline CDR1 MRHNA, CDR2 SNTAGT. With respect to this clone: The sample contains more than one DNA sequence encoding this CDR3.

Ages ranged from about 18 to 100 years, with residence in about two dozen US areas. Participant-reported clinical history was the basis for cohort assignment. TCRdb's table, derived via immunoSEQ multiplex PCR, lists solely in-frame clones and lacks some. The table shows around 310,000 clones, with approximately 89% occurring only once. The source of this sequence is a woman aged 25 to 39 who had recovered from COVID-19. V usage is TRBV6-4 and J usage is TRBJ1-5, with a weak D call TRBD1 (5 bases). Sequencing input: PBMCs or T cells enriched from blood (not recorded which). The CDR3 region has the DNA TGTGCCAGCAGTGAGCAGGGTGATCAGCCCCAGCATTTT. Its translation is CASSEQGDQPQHF.